The clone carrying this T cell receptor (beta chain) occurred a few times. Its target is not known. The data were taken from a study of T cells in Graves' hyperthyroidism and ophthalmopathy. Study as a whole: Peripheral blood was secured at the point of initial diagnosis, before any treatment.

Points from the study as a whole: A model built on 13 V-J features separated ophthalmopathy from stable hyperthyroidism.

Researchers amplified the TCR beta CDR3 regions from RNA transcripts. When the TCR CDR3 underwent first-round RT-PCR, the HTBI primer set was used. TCRdb redid the calling of the multiplex PCR reads with MiXCR, one entry per CDR3 protein. The sample has about 380,000 distinct CDR3 sequences, roughly 18% seen once; the top ten hold 35% to 50%. The sequenced sample was blood. The source of this sequence is a man between 18 and 29 years old with Graves' ophthalmopathy.

The CDR3 loop reads CASSASGGNSPLHF. CDR3 DNA: TGTGCCAGCAGTGCGTCAGGGGGTAATTCACCCCTCCACTTT. The genes are TRBV2 and TRBJ1-6; 7 bases line up with TRBD1. In germline, CDR1 is SNHLY, CDR2 FYNNEI. With 4 bases clipped from V and 6 bases from J, the junction kept 3 bases outside the gene matches. This CDR3 is 14 amino acids long.